The T cell receptor (beta chain) described here comes from a study of shared clonotypes between healthy human individuals. Study summary: Every donor yielded three CD4 naive, three CD4 memory, two CD8 naive and one CD8 memory plate.

The germline CDR1 and CDR2 sequences are SGHNT and YYREEE (reference sequence). This CDR3 has 14 residues. Losses at the gene ends were 6 bases for V and 2 bases for J; bases not matched to a gene: 7. Assay: immunoSEQ multiplex PCR; the TCRdb copy retains only in-frame clones and omits some. Of about 1 million clones listed, 70% to 80% are singletons. Sequencing used memory CD4+ T cells sorted from blood. Subset defined: CD45RA-negative fraction. This clonotype was sampled from a man aged 18 to 29 in good health. V and J are TRBV5-4 and TRBJ1-1; 7 bases map to TRBD1. The chain's CDR3 is CASTRQGGNTEAFF. The CDR3, as DNA: TGTGCCAGCACCCGACAGGGAGGAAACACTGAAGCTTTCTTT.